These 5 T cell receptor beta chains were sequenced from one sample in a study of T cell responses to AZD1222 COVID-19 vaccine (dated by TCRdb to about 2021). The library was obtained by the immunoSEQ multiplex PCR assay. The source is immuneACCESS, and TCRdb retained only in-frame sequences with V and J called. Part of the clones is not carried over; for the studies checked, unresolved V genes explain less than half of this, and the remainder is unexplained. The sample records roughly 93,000 clones, 80% to 90% of which are singletons. The ten largest clones capture roughly 6% of the sample. The time point label on this specimen signifies: baseline before first vaccination. The sequenced sample was peripheral blood, obtained on day 0 of AZD1222 vaccination. These receptors were collected from an adult in good health.

J is TRBJ2-1 and V is TRBV5-4; a possible D gene is TRBD1 (6 bases). Trimming left V 4 bases short and J 5 bases short, with 19 bases between. Looked up from germline, CDR1 is SGHNT and CDR2 is YYREEE (reference sequence). The CDR3 is 16 residues long. CDR3 region: CASSPSADRSNNEQFF. The CDR3 coding sequence is TGTGCCAGCAGCCCGAGCGCGGACAGATCAAACAATGAGCAGTTCTTC.

The CDR3 DNA reads as TGTGCCAGCAGCCAAGATGTTTTGACAATGGCTTTCTTT. It yields the protein CASSQDVLTMAFF. V and J are TRBV14 and TRBJ1-1; no definite D call. The germline V and J ends were trimmed by 0 bases and 11 bases, with 13 bases remaining between them. The CDR3 consists of 13 residues. Germline loops: CDR1 SGHDN, CDR2 FVKESK.

With respect to this clone: Germline and junction disagree at one end, which may indicate a read error. V usage is TRBV5-1 and J usage is TRBJ2-6, with D possibly TRBD1 on 5 matching bases. Germline V CDR1 and CDR2: SGHRS, YFSETQ. This CDR3 has 17 amino acids. CDR3 in amino acids: CASSLGRVSSGANVLTF. The CDR3 coding sequence is TGCGCCAGCAGCTTAGGCAGGGTCTCCTCTGGAGCCAACGTCCTGACTTTC.

This chain links TRBV6-5 with TRBJ1-6; 9 bases are shared with TRBD1. V lost 5 bases to trimming and J lost 6 bases; unmatched junction nucleotides: 5. Germline V gene sequence: CDR1 MNHEY, CDR2 SVGAGI. This CDR3 comprises 15 residues. The CDR3 loop is CASSTGGSGNSPLHF. CDR3 nucleotides: TGTGCCAGCAGTACAGGGGGCTCGGGTAATTCACCCCTCCACTTT.

The chain uses TRBV21-1 and TRBJ2-7; TRBD1, the D gene given by the table, was not confirmed from the DNA. TRBV21-1 corresponds to a pseudogene. This CDR3 contains 15 residues. CDR3 DNA: TGTGCCAGCTCGGGACAATTCTCCCCGTCGGGCGAGCAGTACTTC. It translates to CASSGQFSPSGEQYF.